This record covers a single T cell receptor beta chain. The data are from a study of T cell changes during pregnancy in multiple sclerosis. TCRdb keeps only in-frame clones here, not all; method: immunoSEQ multiplex PCR. The sample lists around 56,000 clones, less than 90% occurring once. Losses at the gene ends were 4 bases for V and 4 bases for J; bases not matched to a gene: 12. The CDR3 length is 16 residues. CDR1 is LNHDA and CDR2 is SQIVND in the germline V gene (reference sequence). The receptor's source is a female donor with multiple sclerosis, enrolled in a pregnancy study. The rearrangement joins TRBV19 to TRBJ1-2, with 7 bases matching TRBD1. The source material was CD4+ T cells from peripheral blood mononuclear cells, sampled in the third trimester of pregnancy. The CDR3 region is CASSTDRTGGFYGYTF. CDR3 DNA: TGTGCCAGTAGTACCGACCGGACAGGTGGATTCTATGGCTACACCTTC. Combining the CDR3 with reference TRBV19 and TRBJ1-2 gives the whole variable domain DGGITQSPKYLFRKEGQNVTLSCEQNLNHDAMYWYRQDPGQGLRLIYYSQIVNDFQKGDIAEGYSVSREKKESFPLTVTSAQKNPTAFYLCASSTDRTGGFYGYTFGSGTRLTVV.